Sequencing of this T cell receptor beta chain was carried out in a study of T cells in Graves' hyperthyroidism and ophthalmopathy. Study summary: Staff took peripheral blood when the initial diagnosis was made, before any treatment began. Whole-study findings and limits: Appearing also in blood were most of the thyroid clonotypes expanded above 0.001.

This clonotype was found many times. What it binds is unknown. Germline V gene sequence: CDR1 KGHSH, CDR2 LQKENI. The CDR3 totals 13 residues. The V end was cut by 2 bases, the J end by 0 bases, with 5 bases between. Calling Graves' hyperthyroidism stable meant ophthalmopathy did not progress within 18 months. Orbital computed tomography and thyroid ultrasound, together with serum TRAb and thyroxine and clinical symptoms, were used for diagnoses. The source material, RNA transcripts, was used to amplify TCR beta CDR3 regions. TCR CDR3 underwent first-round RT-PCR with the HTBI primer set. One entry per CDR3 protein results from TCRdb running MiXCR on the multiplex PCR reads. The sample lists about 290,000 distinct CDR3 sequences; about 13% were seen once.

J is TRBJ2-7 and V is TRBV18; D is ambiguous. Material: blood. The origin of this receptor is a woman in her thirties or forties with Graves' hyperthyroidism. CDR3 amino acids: CASSPRVSYEQYF. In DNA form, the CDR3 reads TGTGCCAGCTCACCAAGGGTCTCCTACGAGCAGTACTTC.